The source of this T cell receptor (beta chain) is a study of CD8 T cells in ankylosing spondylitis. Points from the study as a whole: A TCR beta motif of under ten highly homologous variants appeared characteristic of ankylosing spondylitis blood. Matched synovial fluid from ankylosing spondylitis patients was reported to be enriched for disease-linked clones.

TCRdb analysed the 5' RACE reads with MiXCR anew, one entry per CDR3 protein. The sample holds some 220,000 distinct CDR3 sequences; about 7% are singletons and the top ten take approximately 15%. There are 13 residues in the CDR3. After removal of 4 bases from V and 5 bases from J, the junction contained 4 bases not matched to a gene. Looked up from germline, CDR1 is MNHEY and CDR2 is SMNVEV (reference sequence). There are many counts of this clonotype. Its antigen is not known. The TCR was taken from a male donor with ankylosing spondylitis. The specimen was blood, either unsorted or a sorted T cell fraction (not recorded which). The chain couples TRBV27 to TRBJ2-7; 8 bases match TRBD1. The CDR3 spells CASSWTGINEQYF. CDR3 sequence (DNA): TGTGCCAGCAGTTGGACAGGGATAAACGAGCAGTACTTC.